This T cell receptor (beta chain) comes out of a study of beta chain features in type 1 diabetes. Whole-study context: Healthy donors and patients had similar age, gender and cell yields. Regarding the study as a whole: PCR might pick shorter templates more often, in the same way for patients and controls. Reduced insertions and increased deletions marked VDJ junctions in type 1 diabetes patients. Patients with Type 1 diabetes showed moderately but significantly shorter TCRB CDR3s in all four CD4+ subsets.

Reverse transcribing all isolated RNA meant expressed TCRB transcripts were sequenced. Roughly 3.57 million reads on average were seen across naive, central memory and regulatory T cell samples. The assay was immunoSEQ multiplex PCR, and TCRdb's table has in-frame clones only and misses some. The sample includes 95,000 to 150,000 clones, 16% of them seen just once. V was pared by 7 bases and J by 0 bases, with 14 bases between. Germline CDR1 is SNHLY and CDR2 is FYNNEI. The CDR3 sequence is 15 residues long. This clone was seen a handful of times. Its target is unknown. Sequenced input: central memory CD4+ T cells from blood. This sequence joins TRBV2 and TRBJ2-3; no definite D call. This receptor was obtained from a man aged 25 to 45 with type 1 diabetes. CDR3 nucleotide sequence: TGTGCCAGCATGAAGGGCGGCTCCAGCACAGATACGCAGTATTTT. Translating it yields CASMKGGSSTDTQYF.